These 27 T cell receptor beta chains were all obtained from the same sample, sequenced in a study of blood T cell repertoires in COVID-19. Sequencing was performed with immunoSEQ multiplex PCR; in TCRdb, only in-frame clones are kept and a portion is missing. Of roughly 68,000 clones listed, 80% to 90% were seen once; the top ten hold around 6.7%. Sequencing was carried out using peripheral blood. The source of these receptors is a man aged 50-59 years with active COVID-19.

The rearrangement uses TRBV5-4 and TRBJ1-6; TRBD1 matches 7 bases. V lost 4 bases to trimming and J lost 7 bases; unmatched junction nucleotides: 8. The CDR3 has 15 residues. Germline-derived CDR1 and CDR2 are SGHNT and YYREEE (reference sequence). The CDR3 bases are TGTGCCAGCAGCCCCGCGGGACAGAGGAATTCACCCCTCCACTTT. Translation gives CASSPAGQRNSPLHF.

The chain uses TRBV12-3 or TRBV12-4 and TRBJ2-7; perhaps TRBD2 as D (5 bases). The CDR3 contains 13 residues. The V end was cut by 5 bases, the J end by 6 bases, with 14 bases between. DNA of the CDR3: TGTGCCAGCAGTATCCGGGGTGCGGGCGAGCAGTACTTC. It specifies CASSIRGAGEQYF.

V gene TRBV27 combines with J gene TRBJ2-1; 7 positions agree with TRBD2. The length of the CDR3 is 16 residues. The V and J ends lost 4 bases and 3 bases, in that order; junction bases with no gene match: 9. Germline CDR1 and CDR2: MNHEY and SMNVEV (reference sequence). The CDR3 region is CASSSPTGTIYNEQFF. CDR3 DNA: TGTGCCAGCAGTTCCCCCACCGGGACTATCTACAATGAGCAGTTCTTC.

V gene TRBV28 combines with J gene TRBJ2-7; possibly TRBD1 for D (6 bases). The CDR3 contains 14 residues. The V gene lost 5 bases and the J gene lost 2 bases, with 13 bases spanning the gap. The germline CDR1 and CDR2 sequences are MDHEN and SYDVKM. In DNA form, the CDR3 reads TGTGCCAGCAGTGTACCCACAGGGACCTACGAGCAGTACTTC. It encodes CASSVPTGTYEQYF.

The chain links TRBV28 to TRBJ1-6, with D possibly matching TRBD1 (5 bases). CDR1 and CDR2 from the germline V gene are MDHEN and SYDVKM. The CDR3 is 17 residues long. The V end lost 6 bases, the J end lost 9 bases, and 24 bases lay between the germline ends. CDR3 bases: TGTGCCAGCAGCGTCTTCCGAGGAGGGACCCGACGTTCACCCCTCCACTTT. It yields the protein CASSVFRGGTRRSPLHF. The full variable domain, rest sourced from reference TRBV28 and TRBJ1-6, is DVKVTQSSRYLVKRTGEKVFLECVQDMDHENMFWYRQDPGLGLRLIYFSYDVKMKEKGDIPEGYSVSREKKERFSLILESASTNQTSMYLCASSVFRGGTRRSPLHFGNGTRLTVT.

The chain uses TRBV6-5 and TRBJ2-1, with 9 positions matching TRBD1. Germline-derived CDR1 and CDR2 are MNHEY and SVGAGI. The CDR3 totals 15 residues. The ends lost 5 bases at V and 3 bases at J; junction bases unmatched: 5. DNA of the CDR3: TGTGCCAGCAGTCGGGACAGGGCAAACTACAATGAGCAGTTCTTC. It translates to CASSRDRANYNEQFF.

The V call is TRBV6-5, the J call TRBJ1-1; TRBD1 is a possible D gene (6 bases). The germline gives CDR1 MNHEY, CDR2 SVGAGI. The V end was cut by 5 bases, the J end by 13 bases, with 17 bases between. The CDR3 has 12 residues. In DNA form, the CDR3 reads TGTGCCAGCAGTCGGGACCGGCGCAGGGGTTTCTTT. The encoded protein is CASSRDRRRGFF.

This clone was observed a handful of times. The chain employs TRBV2 and TRBJ1-1, with 9 bases matching TRBD1. V lost 7 bases and J lost 3; bases outside the gene matches: 6. This CDR3 is 14 amino acids long. CDR1 and CDR2 (germline): SNHLY, FYNNEI. The CDR3 DNA reads TGTGCCAGCACCACACAGGGGGCAGACACTGAAGCTTTCTTT. As protein: CASTTQGADTEAFF.

The chain joins TRBV6-2 or TRBV6-3 to TRBJ2-5, with 9 bases that match TRBD1. The junction had 0 bases not matched to a gene; V was cut back by 4 bases and J by 3 bases. CDR1 and CDR2 from the germline V gene are MNHEY and SVGEGT. There are 13 residues in the CDR3. CDR3 sequence (DNA): TGTGCCAGCAGTTGGGACAGGGAAGAGACCCAGTACTTC. It codes for CASSWDREETQYF.

J is TRBJ2-1 and V is TRBV23-1; 12 bases agree with TRBD2. TRBV23-1 is recorded as an ORF, its role being uncertain. CDR3 length: 18 amino acids. Trimming at V came to 0 bases and at J to 7 bases, leaving 10 bases not matched to a gene. CDR3 sequence (DNA): TGCGCCAGCAGTCAATCTGGGCGTGCTAGCGGGGGGGTAAATGAGCAGTTCTTC. Its protein product is CASSQSGRASGGVNEQFF.

The rearrangement joins TRBV30 to TRBJ2-1; 8 bases map to TRBD1. This CDR3 has 14 amino acids. With V trimmed by 3 bases and J by 7 bases, 8 bases remained unmatched. Germline-derived CDR1 and CDR2 are GTSNPN and SVGIG (reference sequence). This CDR3 reads CAWSFGTGGNEQFF. The CDR3 DNA sequence: TGTGCCTGGAGCTTCGGGACAGGTGGGAATGAGCAGTTCTTC.

The chain couples TRBV5-1 to TRBJ1-2, with 8 bases matching TRBD1. The J segment lost 3 bases and the V segment lost 4 bases, leaving 5 bases of the junction unmatched. This CDR3 spans 14 amino acids. Looked up from germline, CDR1 is SGHRS and CDR2 is YFSETQ. The DNA for the CDR3 is TGCGCCAGCAGCATAGGACAGGGATACTATGGCTACACCTTC. The encoded protein is CASSIGQGYYGYTF. The full variable domain, rest sourced from reference TRBV5-1 and TRBJ1-2, is KAGVTQTPRYLIKTRGQQVTLSCSPISGHRSVSWYQQTPGQGLQFLFEYFSETQRNKGNFPGRFSGRQFSNSRSEMNVSTLELGDSALYLCASSIGQGYYGYTFGSGTRLTVV.

The chain combines TRBV5-5 with TRBJ2-3, with D unclear. The CDR3 is made up of 12 amino acids. Trimming left V 3 bases short and J 6 bases short, with 8 bases between. Germline assignment: CDR1 SGHKS and CDR2 YYEKEE (reference sequence). The CDR3 DNA sequence: TGTGCCAGCAGCTCATCCGGGGATACGCAGTATTTT. Encoded protein: CASSSSGDTQYF.

J is TRBJ2-5 and V is TRBV28; 9 nucleotides align to TRBD1. J gave up 4 bases and V 6 bases, and 12 bases lay outside the gene matches. CDR3 size: 16 residues. Looked up from germline, CDR1 is MDHEN and CDR2 is SYDVKM. CDR3 amino acids: CASSPPGQGGRETQYF. The DNA for the CDR3 is TGTGCCAGCAGCCCCCCGGGACAGGGCGGGCGAGAGACCCAGTACTTC.

This chain joins TRBV7-9 and TRBJ2-1; possible D gene TRBD1, 7 bases. The CDR3 loop spans 19 amino acids. Deletions cut 4 bases from V and 0 bases from J, with 22 bases between. From germline, CDR1 is SEHNR and CDR2 FQNEAQ (reference sequence). For the CDR3, the DNA is TGTGCCAGCAGCTCCAGACAGGGTGGAGGGGCTAGCTCCTACAATGAGCAGTTCTTC. Its translation: CASSSRQGGGASSYNEQFF.

The V and J genes are TRBV18 and TRBJ2-3, with 8 bases fitting TRBD2. Trimming removed 2 bases from V and 4 bases from J; junction bases left unmatched: 5. Germline V lookup: CDR1 KGHSH, CDR2 LQKENI. This CDR3 has 15 amino acids. This CDR3 reads CASSPLAGRPDTQYF. The CDR3, as DNA: TGTGCCAGCTCACCATTAGCGGGGCGCCCAGATACGCAGTATTTT.

This chain uses TRBV5-5 with TRBJ2-1, with 14 nucleotides matching TRBD2. CDR3 length: 16 residues. The J segment lost 10 bases and the V segment lost 4 bases, leaving 10 bases of the junction unmatched. CDR1 is SGHKS, CDR2 YYEKEE, per germline (reference sequence). The CDR3 spells CASSPGTSGSSYEQFF. CDR3 coding DNA: TGTGCCAGCAGCCCCGGGACTAGCGGGAGTTCATACGAGCAGTTCTTC.

The chain uses TRBV9 and TRBJ2-3; TRBD1 is a possible D gene (6 bases). The CDR3 totals 14 residues. Germline V gene lookup returns CDR1 SGDLS and CDR2 YYNGEE. Trimming cost V 0 bases and J 4 bases, with 9 bases left between them. CDR3: CASSVESGADTQYF. The CDR3 DNA reads TGTGCCAGCAGCGTAGAATCAGGGGCAGATACGCAGTATTTT.

This clone was observed a few times. This chain links TRBV7-3 with TRBJ2-2, with 7 positions matching TRBD2. The CDR3 sequence is 17 residues long. Germline loops: CDR1 SGHTA, CDR2 FQGTGA. Unmatched junction bases numbered 12, after V lost 5 bases and J lost 3 bases. In nucleotides, the CDR3 is TGTGCCAGCAGCCGTAAGGGTGCTAGCGGAGACACCGGGGAGCTGTTTTTT. This encodes CASSRKGASGDTGELFF.

The chain is built from TRBV21-1 and TRBJ1-1; no DNA check was done on the table's D call, TRBD1. TRBV21-1 is annotated as a pseudogene. CDR3 size: 14 residues. The CDR3 here is CASSNYRGNTEAFF. The CDR3, as DNA: TGTGCCAGCAGCAATTACAGGGGGAACACTGAAGCTTTCTTT.

The V gene is TRBV4-2, the J gene TRBJ2-3, with 7 bases that match TRBD2. The CDR3 length is 15 residues. V lost 1 base, J lost 5 bases, and 6 bases stayed unmatched. The germline V gene encodes CDR1 LGHNA and CDR2 YNFKEQ. CDR3 region: CASSQGTRNGDTQYF. DNA of the CDR3: TGTGCCAGCAGCCAAGGGACTAGGAATGGAGATACGCAGTATTTT.

The chain recombines TRBV5-1 with TRBJ2-7; D ambiguous. Germline V gene sequence: CDR1 SGHRS, CDR2 YFSETQ. CDR3 length: 15 amino acids. The germline V and J ends were trimmed by 3 bases and 4 bases, with 17 bases remaining between them. CDR3 DNA sequence: TGCGCCAGCAGCTCCAGCCGGCCGGAGCTATACGAGCAGTACTTC. Amino acids: CASSSSRPELYEQYF.

This chain connects TRBV4-1 to TRBJ2-2; D gene unclear. Per germline, CDR1 MGHRA and CDR2 YSYEKL. The CDR3 runs to 14 residues. Trimming cost V 4 bases and J 4 bases, with 10 bases left between them. CDR3 DNA: TGCGCCAGCAGCCTTGGGCCACGCACCGGGGAGCTGTTTTTT. This codes for CASSLGPRTGELFF.

The chain is built from TRBV18 and TRBJ1-1; perhaps TRBD1 as D (5 bases). The CDR3 is made up of 13 amino acids. The germline V gene encodes CDR1 KGHSH and CDR2 LQKENI. The V end lost 4 bases, the J end lost 6 bases, and 12 bases lay between the germline ends. CDR3 DNA: TGTGCCAGCTCACGCGACAGTCTCGCTGAAGCTTTCTTT. This encodes CASSRDSLAEAFF.

The genes are TRBV7-3 and TRBJ2-5, with a possible D match to TRBD2 (5 bases). The V end was cut by 7 bases, the J end by 4 bases, with 16 bases between. The CDR3 loop spans 14 amino acids. Looked up from germline, CDR1 is SGHTA and CDR2 is FQGTGA. The CDR3 bases are TGTGCCAGCATCCACCCTAGACGGGGAGAGACCCAGTACTTC. Its translation: CASIHPRRGETQYF. The full variable domain, rest sourced from reference TRBV7-3 and TRBJ2-5, is GAGVSQTPSNKVTEKGKYVELRCDPISGHTALYWYRQSLGQGPEFLIYFQGTGAADDSGLPNDRFFAVRPEGSVSTLKIQRTERGDSAVYLCASIHPRRGETQYFGPGTRLLVL.

The rearrangement links TRBV18 to TRBJ2-1, with D unclear. V was trimmed by 2 bases and J by 7 bases, leaving 12 bases between them. The germline gives CDR1 KGHSH, CDR2 LQKENI. The CDR3 runs 14 residues. For the CDR3, the DNA is TGTGCCAGCTCACCATCTACCCTCGTGAATGAGCAGTTCTTC. Its protein is CASSPSTLVNEQFF. The entire variable domain, with the rest obtained from reference TRBV18 and TRBJ2-1, is as follows: NAGVMQNPRHLVRRRGQEARLRCSPMKGHSHVYWYRQLPEEGLKFMVYLQKENIIDESGMPKERFSAEFPKEGPSILRIQQVVRGDSAAYFCASSPSTLVNEQFFGPGTRLTVL.

V and J are TRBV10-3 and TRBJ1-1, with D perhaps matching TRBD1 (5 bases). This CDR3 spans 12 amino acids. V gave up 0 bases and J gave up 7 bases, with 6 bases separating them. The germline CDR1 and CDR2 sequences are ENHRY and SYGVKD. In DNA, the CDR3 is TGTGCCATCAGTGAGTCGACAGTTGAAGCTTTCTTT. It yields the protein CAISESTVEAFF.